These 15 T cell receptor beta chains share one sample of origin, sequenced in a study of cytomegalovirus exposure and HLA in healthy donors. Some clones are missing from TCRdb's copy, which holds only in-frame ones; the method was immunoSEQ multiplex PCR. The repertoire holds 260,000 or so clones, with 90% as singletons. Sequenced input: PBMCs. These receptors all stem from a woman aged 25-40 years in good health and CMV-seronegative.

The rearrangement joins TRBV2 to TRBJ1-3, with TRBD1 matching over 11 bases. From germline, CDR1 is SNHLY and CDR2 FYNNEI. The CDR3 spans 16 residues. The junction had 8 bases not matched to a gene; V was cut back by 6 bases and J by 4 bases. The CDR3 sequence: CASRGVGQGVGNTIYF. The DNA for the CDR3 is TGTGCCAGCAGAGGTGTGGGACAGGGGGTCGGAAACACCATATATTTT. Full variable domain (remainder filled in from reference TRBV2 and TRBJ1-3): EPEVTQTPSHQVTQMGQEVILRCVPISNHLYFYWYRQILGQKVEFLVSFYNNEISEKSEIFDDQFSVERPDGSNFTLKIRSTKLEDSAMYFCASRGVGQGVGNTIYFGEGSWLTVV.

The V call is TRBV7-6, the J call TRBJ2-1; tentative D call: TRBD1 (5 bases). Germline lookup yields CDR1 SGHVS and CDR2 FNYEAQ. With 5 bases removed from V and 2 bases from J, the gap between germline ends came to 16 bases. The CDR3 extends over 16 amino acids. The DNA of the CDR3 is TGTGCCAGCAGCCTTCAAGCTCTAGGGGCCTACAATGAGCAGTTCTTC. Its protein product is CASSLQALGAYNEQFF.

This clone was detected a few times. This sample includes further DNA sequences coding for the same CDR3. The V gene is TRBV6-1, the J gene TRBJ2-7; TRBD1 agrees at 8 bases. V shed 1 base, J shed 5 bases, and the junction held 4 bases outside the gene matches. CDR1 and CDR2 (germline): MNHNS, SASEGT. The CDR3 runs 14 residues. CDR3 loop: CASSEGQGSDEQYF. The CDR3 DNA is TGTGCCAGCAGTGAAGGACAGGGGTCTGACGAGCAGTACTTC.

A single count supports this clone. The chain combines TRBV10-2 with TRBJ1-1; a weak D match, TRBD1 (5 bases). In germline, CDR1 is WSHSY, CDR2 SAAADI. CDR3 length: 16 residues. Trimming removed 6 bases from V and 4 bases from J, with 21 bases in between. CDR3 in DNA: TGCGCCAGCAGCGTACGATACTTTCAGGGCGGCACTGAAGCTTTCTTT. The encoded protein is CASSVRYFQGGTEAFF.

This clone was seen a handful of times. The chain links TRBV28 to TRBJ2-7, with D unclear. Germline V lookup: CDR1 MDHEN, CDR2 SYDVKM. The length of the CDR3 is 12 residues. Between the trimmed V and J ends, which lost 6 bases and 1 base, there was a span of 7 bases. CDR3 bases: TGTGCCAGCAGGGACCCTTCCTACGAGCAGTACTTC. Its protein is CASRDPSYEQYF.

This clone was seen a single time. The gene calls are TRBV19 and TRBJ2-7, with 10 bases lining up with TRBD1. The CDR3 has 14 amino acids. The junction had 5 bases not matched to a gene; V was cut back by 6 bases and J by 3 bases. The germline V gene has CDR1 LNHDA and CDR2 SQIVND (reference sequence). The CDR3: CASRRDRGHYEQYF. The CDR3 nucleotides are TGTGCCAGTAGGAGGGACAGGGGACACTACGAGCAGTACTTC.

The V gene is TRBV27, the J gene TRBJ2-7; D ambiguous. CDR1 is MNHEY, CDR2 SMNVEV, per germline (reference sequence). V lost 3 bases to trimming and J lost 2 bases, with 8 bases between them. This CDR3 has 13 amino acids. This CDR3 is CASSLSSAYEQYF. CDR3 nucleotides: TGTGCCAGCAGTTTGTCCTCCGCCTACGAGCAGTACTTC.

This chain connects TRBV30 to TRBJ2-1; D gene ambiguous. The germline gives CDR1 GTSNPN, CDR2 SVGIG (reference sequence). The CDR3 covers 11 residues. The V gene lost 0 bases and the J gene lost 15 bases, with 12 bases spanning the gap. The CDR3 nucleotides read TGTGCCTGGAGTGTACCAGAAGGGCCGTTCTTC. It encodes CAWSVPEGPFF.

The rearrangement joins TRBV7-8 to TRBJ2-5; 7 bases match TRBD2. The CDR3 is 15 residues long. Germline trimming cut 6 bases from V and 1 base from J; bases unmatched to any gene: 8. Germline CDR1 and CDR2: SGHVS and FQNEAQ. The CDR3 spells CASRQRDLGQETQYF. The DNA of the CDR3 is TGTGCCAGCAGGCAGCGGGACCTGGGCCAAGAGACCCAGTACTTC.

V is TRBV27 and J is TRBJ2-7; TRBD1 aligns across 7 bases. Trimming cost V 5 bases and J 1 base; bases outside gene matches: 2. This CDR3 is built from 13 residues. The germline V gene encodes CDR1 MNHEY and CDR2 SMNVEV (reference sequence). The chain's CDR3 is CASSRQGSYEQYF. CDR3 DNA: TGTGCCAGCAGTAGACAGGGATCCTACGAGCAGTACTTC.

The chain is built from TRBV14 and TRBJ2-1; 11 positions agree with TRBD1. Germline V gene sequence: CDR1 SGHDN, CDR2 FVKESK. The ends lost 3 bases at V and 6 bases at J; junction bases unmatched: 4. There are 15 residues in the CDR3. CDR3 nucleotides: TGTGCCAGCAGCCAGGGGACAGGGGGTGGCAATGAGCAGTTCTTC. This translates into CASSQGTGGGNEQFF.

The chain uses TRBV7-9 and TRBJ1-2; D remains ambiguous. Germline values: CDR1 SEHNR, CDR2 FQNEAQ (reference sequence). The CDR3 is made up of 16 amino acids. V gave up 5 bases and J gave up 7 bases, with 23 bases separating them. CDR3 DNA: TGTGCCAGCAGCCCCCTCGTGACCGGCGTAGGAAGTGGCTACACCTTC. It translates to CASSPLVTGVGSGYTF.

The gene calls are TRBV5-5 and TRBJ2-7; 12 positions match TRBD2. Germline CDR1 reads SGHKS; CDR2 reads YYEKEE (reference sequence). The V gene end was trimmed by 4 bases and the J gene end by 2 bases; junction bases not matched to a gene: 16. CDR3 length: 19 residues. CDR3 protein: CASSPLAHRLAGGTYEQYF. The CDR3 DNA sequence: TGTGCCAGCAGCCCATTGGCACACCGGCTAGCGGGAGGGACCTACGAGCAGTACTTC.

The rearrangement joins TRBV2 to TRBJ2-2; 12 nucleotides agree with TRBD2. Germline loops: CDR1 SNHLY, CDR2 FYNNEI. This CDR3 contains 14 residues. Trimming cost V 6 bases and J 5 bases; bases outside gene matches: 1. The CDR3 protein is CASRGTSGTGELFF. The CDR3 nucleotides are TGTGCCAGCAGGGGGACTAGCGGGACCGGGGAGCTGTTTTTT.

The CDR3, as DNA: TGTGCCAGCAGCTTGGGTAGCGGGAGCACAGAGACCCAGTACTTC. Its translation is CASSLGSGSTETQYF. The V and J genes are TRBV5-6 and TRBJ2-5, with 9 positions matching TRBD2. The germline CDR1 and CDR2 sequences are SGHDT and YYEEEE. V was pared by 0 bases and J by 4 bases, with 4 bases of the junction left unmatched. There are 15 residues in the CDR3.